The 18 T cell receptor beta chains reported below all come from one sample, sequenced in a study of OX40 agonist ivuxolimab in advanced cancers. Sequencing was performed with immunoSEQ multiplex PCR; in TCRdb, only in-frame clones are kept and a portion is missing. The data hold about 50,000 clones, with roughly 80% observed a single time. Sequencing was performed on CD4+ or CD8+ T cells sorted from blood, taken in a trial of the OX40 agonist ivuxolimab. The receptor source for this set is an adult with an advanced solid tumor such as melanoma, head and neck, liver or kidney cancer.

This clone was observed once. The chain has TRBV19 and TRBJ1-4, with D unclear. This CDR3 comprises 16 residues. Trimming removed 5 bases at V and 0 bases at J, with 13 bases between. Per germline, CDR1 LNHDA and CDR2 SQIVND (reference sequence). The CDR3 is CASSGPGFATNEKLFF. CDR3 DNA sequence: TGTGCCAGTAGTGGTCCGGGTTTTGCAACTAATGAAAAACTGTTTTTT. Supplemented by reference TRBV19 and TRBJ1-4, the full variable domain reads DGGITQSPKYLFRKEGQNVTLSCEQNLNHDAMYWYRQDPGQGLRLIYYSQIVNDFQKGDIAEGYSVSREKKESFPLTVTSAQKNPTAFYLCASSGPGFATNEKLFFGSGTQLSVL.

This clone was observed a single time. V gene TRBV6-5 combines with J gene TRBJ2-7; D remains ambiguous. This CDR3 comprises 13 residues. Trimming stripped 5 bases from V and 2 bases from J, with 10 bases between. Germline loops: CDR1 MNHEY, CDR2 SVGAGI. DNA for the CDR3: TGTGCCAGCAGTCGCCCAGAGACCTACGAGCAGTACTTC. It translates to CASSRPETYEQYF.

The chain couples TRBV6-6 to TRBJ1-1, with 9 bases fitting TRBD1. The CDR3 loop spans 14 amino acids. From germline, CDR1 is MNHNY and CDR2 SVGAGI (reference sequence). Trimming removed 6 bases from V and 6 bases from J; junction bases left unmatched: 8. The CDR3 sequence is CASSLGDRDAEAFF. CDR3 sequence (DNA): TGTGCCAGCAGCCTTGGGGACAGGGACGCTGAAGCTTTCTTT.

This chain links TRBV2 with TRBJ1-2; possibly TRBD1 for D (5 bases). The V gene lost 10 bases and the J gene lost 7 bases, with 13 bases spanning the gap. CDR1 and CDR2 (germline): SNHLY, FYNNEI. The CDR3 is 11 residues long. The CDR3 reads CATSGNGGYTF. The DNA of the CDR3 is TGTGCCACCTCAGGGAACGGTGGCTACACCTTC.

V gene TRBV11-1 combines with J gene TRBJ1-1, with 10 bases identical to TRBD1. The CDR3 covers 14 residues. Germline loops: CDR1 SGHAT, CDR2 FQDESV (reference sequence). After removal of 6 bases from V and 6 bases from J, the junction contained 7 bases not matched to a gene. The CDR3 loop is CASSRDRGHPEAFF. CDR3 DNA sequence: TGTGCCAGCAGTCGAGACAGGGGGCATCCTGAAGCTTTCTTT.

This clone appeared a single time. V gene TRBV2 combines with J gene TRBJ2-5, with D perhaps matching TRBD2 (5 bases). In germline, CDR1 is SNHLY, CDR2 FYNNEI. This CDR3 contains 12 residues. V gave up 4 bases and J gave up 4 bases, with 7 bases separating them. CDR3 loop: CASSGRGETQYF. In DNA form, the CDR3 reads TGTGCCAGCAGTGGACGGGGAGAGACCCAGTACTTC.

The chain couples TRBV6-1 to TRBJ1-5; 7 positions match TRBD1. Germline V gene data show CDR1 as MNHNS and CDR2 as SASEGT. With V trimmed by 4 bases and J by 2 bases, 5 bases remained unmatched. The CDR3 has 15 amino acids. The CDR3 loop reads CASSVDTGGNQPQHF. The CDR3 nucleotides are TGTGCCAGCAGTGTCGATACAGGGGGCAATCAGCCCCAGCATTTT.

V usage is TRBV7-8 and J usage is TRBJ1-1, with 7 bases lining up with TRBD1. J lost 0 bases, V lost 2 bases, and 3 bases had no gene match. Germline V gives CDR1 SGHVS, CDR2 FQNEAQ. This CDR3 comprises 15 residues. The CDR3 nucleotides are TGTGCCAGCAGCTTATTCCAGGGGGTGAACACTGAAGCTTTCTTT. Residues: CASSLFQGVNTEAFF.

This clone was counted a few times. DNA for the CDR3: TGCAGCGTACGCAGGGATACCACTGAAGCTTTCTTT. Protein sequence: CSVRRDTTEAFF. The rearrangement joins TRBV29-1 to TRBJ1-1; D is possibly TRBD1 (5 bases). The CDR3 totals 12 residues. Germline V CDR1 and CDR2: SQVTM, ANQGSEA. V dropped 6 bases and J dropped 4 bases, with 12 bases sitting between them.

The chain couples TRBV10-3 to TRBJ2-7, with TRBD1 matching 11 bases. The CDR3 is made up of 16 amino acids. With V trimmed by 7 bases and J by 5 bases, 13 bases remained unmatched. CDR1 is ENHRY, CDR2 SYGVKD, per germline. The CDR3, as DNA: TGTGCCATCACCCCCTCCAGGACAGGGGGCCCCAACGAGCAGTACTTC. Protein product: CAITPSRTGGPNEQYF.

This clone was picked up one time. This chain joins TRBV11-2 and TRBJ2-5, with 7 nucleotides matching TRBD1. V dropped 3 bases and J dropped 5; count of bases not matched to a gene: 9. The CDR3 runs to 15 residues. Germline V gene sequence: CDR1 SGHAT, CDR2 FQNNGV. The chain's CDR3 is CASSFLSRGIETQYF. The CDR3 nucleotides read TGTGCCAGCAGCTTTCTAAGCAGGGGGATTGAGACCCAGTACTTC.

The chain joins TRBV9 to TRBJ2-3; D might be TRBD2 (5 bases). Per the germline V gene, CDR1 is SGDLS and CDR2 is YYNGEE. The CDR3 runs to 15 residues. Between the trimmed V and J ends, which lost 4 bases and 4 bases, there was a span of 16 bases. CDR3 DNA sequence: TGTGCCAGCAGCCCATCGTTTCTAGCTGCAGATACGCAGTATTTT. This translates into CASSPSFLAADTQYF.

The chain combines TRBV4-2 with TRBJ1-2; D uncertain. V lost 0 bases and J lost 2, with 7 bases in between. Germline V gene lookup returns CDR1 LGHNA and CDR2 YNFKEQ. The length of the CDR3 is 14 residues. The chain's CDR3 is CASSQDRQNYGYTF. DNA of the CDR3: TGTGCCAGCAGCCAAGATCGGCAGAACTATGGCTACACCTTC.

This clone was seen a few times. The chain recombines TRBV5-6 with TRBJ1-5; a weak D match, TRBD1 (6 bases). V was pared by 0 bases and J by 2 bases, with 6 bases between. There are 14 residues in the CDR3. Germline CDR1 and CDR2: SGHDT and YYEEEE. CDR3 residues: CASSLGGRNQPQHF. As DNA, the CDR3 is TGTGCCAGCAGCTTGGGGGGGCGCAATCAGCCCCAGCATTTT.

V usage is TRBV6-1 and J usage is TRBJ2-5; D gene unclear. CDR1 MNHNS and CDR2 SASEGT come from the germline V gene. The CDR3 extends over 15 amino acids. Deletions cut 3 bases from V and 0 bases from J, with 11 bases between. DNA for the CDR3: TGTGCCAGCAGTGAGGCATCCTGGTACCAAGAGACCCAGTACTTC. Protein sequence: CASSEASWYQETQYF.

The rearrangement links TRBV5-1 to TRBJ2-2; possibly TRBD1 for D (6 bases). The V gene lost 2 bases and the J gene lost 7 bases, with 12 bases spanning the gap. This CDR3 is built from 14 residues. The V gene's germline CDR1 is SGHRS and CDR2 YFSETQ. The CDR3 sequence is CASSFSGAGGELFF. The CDR3, as DNA: TGCGCCAGCAGCTTTTCAGGGGCCGGCGGGGAGCTGTTTTTT.

The chain combines TRBV30 with TRBJ2-1; 10 nucleotides align to TRBD1. V was clipped by 2 bases and J by 5 bases; unmatched bases: 6. The CDR3 has 15 amino acids. Per the germline V gene, CDR1 is GTSNPN and CDR2 is SVGIG (reference sequence). The CDR3 protein is CAWSPDRGTHNEQFF. The DNA of the CDR3 is TGTGCCTGGAGTCCGGACAGGGGGACACACAATGAGCAGTTCTTC.

The chain combines TRBV7-5 with TRBJ2-3; the D call of TRBD1 is as the table states it, not checked on the DNA. TRBV7-5 constitutes a pseudogene. The CDR3 extends over 16 amino acids. The CDR3 region is CARSPKTGQCTDTQYF. In DNA, the CDR3 is TGTGCCAGAAGCCCGAAGACAGGCCAATGCACAGATACGCAGTATTTT.